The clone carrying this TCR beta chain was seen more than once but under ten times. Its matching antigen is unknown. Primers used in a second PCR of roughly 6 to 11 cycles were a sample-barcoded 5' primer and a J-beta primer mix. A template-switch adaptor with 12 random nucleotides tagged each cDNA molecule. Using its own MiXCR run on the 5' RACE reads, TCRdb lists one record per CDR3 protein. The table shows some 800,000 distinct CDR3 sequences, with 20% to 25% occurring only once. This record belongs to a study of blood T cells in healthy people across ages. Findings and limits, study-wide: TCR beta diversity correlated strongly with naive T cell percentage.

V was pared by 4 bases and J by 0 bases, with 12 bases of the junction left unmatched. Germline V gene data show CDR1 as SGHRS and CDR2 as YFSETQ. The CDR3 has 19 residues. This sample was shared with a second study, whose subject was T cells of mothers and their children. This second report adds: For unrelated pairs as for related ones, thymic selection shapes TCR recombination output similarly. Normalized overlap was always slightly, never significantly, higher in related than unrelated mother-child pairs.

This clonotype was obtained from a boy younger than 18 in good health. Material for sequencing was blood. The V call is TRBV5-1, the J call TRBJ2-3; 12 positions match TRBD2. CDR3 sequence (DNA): TGCGCCAGCAGCCTTCTAGCGGGGGGGGCCTACCGGAGCACAGATACGCAGTATTTT. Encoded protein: CASSLLAGGAYRSTDTQYF.